Sequencing of this T cell receptor beta chain was carried out in a study of blood T cell repertoires in COVID-19. Study at large: The analysed material was cDNA or gDNA that came from T cells, B-cell-depleted T cells, or PBMCs.

Sequencing was performed with immunoSEQ multiplex PCR; in TCRdb, only in-frame clones are kept and a portion is missing. The sample lists 440,000 or so clones; around 91% were seen once. The germline V gene has CDR1 DFQATT and CDR2 SNEGSKA (reference sequence). The CDR3 runs 11 residues. Trimming took off 5 bases at V and 7 bases at J, with 10 bases between the two ends. This chain joins TRBV20-1 and TRBJ2-3, with D maybe TRBD2 (5 bases). Sample: peripheral blood. The receptor's source is a woman between 40 and 50 years old with COVID-19, enrolled during active disease. In nucleotides, the CDR3 is TGCAGTGCTGCGAGGGCGAATACGCAGTATTTT. Encoded protein: CSAARANTQYF.